The present T cell receptor beta chain was sequenced within a study of cytomegalovirus exposure and HLA in healthy donors. Amplification used 60 Vbeta primers and 13 Jbeta primers. Sequencing was performed with immunoSEQ multiplex PCR; in TCRdb, only in-frame clones are kept and a portion is missing. Seen here are 150,000 to 200,000 clones, about three quarters observed once, and the top ten hold about 1.4%. Trimming removed 1 base from V and 2 bases from J; junction bases left unmatched: 3. The CDR3 spans 15 residues. CDR1 and CDR2 from the germline V gene are MNHEY and SVGAGI. About this clone: Its antigen remains unknown.

Study-level findings and limits: Cytomegalovirus status was reportedly diagnosed by the classifier with high specificity and sensitivity. In a later analysis, several top co-occurrence clusters appeared linked to parvovirus B19, influenza, CMV and Epstein-Barr virus. Using a false discovery rate of 0.05, a later analysis showed that approximately 17,000 TCR beta sequences were associated with HLA alleles. TCR beta chain V- and J-gene trimming was linked, in a later analysis, to a missense variant in DCLRE1C.

Sequenced input: PBMCs. The clonotype originates from a girl between 5 and 17 years old in good health and CMV-seronegative. The chain employs TRBV6-5 and TRBJ2-5; TRBD1 aligns across 8 bases. The CDR3 loop is CASSYFGQGQETQYF. CDR3 nucleotide sequence: TGTGCCAGCAGTTACTTCGGACAGGGACAAGAGACCCAGTACTTC.